These T cell receptor beta chains were read from a single sample in a study of regulatory T cells in long-lasting Graves disease. TCRdb called the multiplex PCR reads again in MiXCR, with one record for every CDR3 protein. The top ten hold 10% to 15% of the sample, which has around 460,000 distinct CDR3 sequences, around a fifth seen once. Source: peripheral blood mononuclear cells (PBMCs), taken when the disease was refractory, from a patient treated with antithyroid drugs. These receptor sequences come from a female donor with Graves disease. CDR3s include the opening cysteine and the closing phenylalanine or tryptophan. A D gene is named only where the DNA matches it firmly. Size values are once, few and many counts, or a class for expanded clones, and some rows have none.

v_call	j_call	clone_size	d_call	cdr3_aa	cdr3_nt
TRBV4-2	TRBJ1-1	NA	NA	CASSQAAGTEAFF	TGTGCCAGCAGCCAAGCGGCGGGCACTGAAGCTTTCTTT
TRBV7-8	TRBJ1-2	few	NA	CASRLSGYTF	TGTGCCAGCAGGCTCTCCGGCTACACCTTC
TRBV6-1	TRBJ1-2	many	TRBD1	CASKNGQGQHGYTF	TGTGCCAGCAAGAATGGACAGGGACAGCATGGCTACACCTTC
TRBV6-5	TRBJ1-2	many	NA	CASSSTIQNNYGYTF	TGTGCCAGCAGTTCGACTATACAGAATAACTATGGCTACACCTTC
TRBV29-1	TRBJ1-2	many	NA	CSVRTANYGYTF	TGCAGCGTCCGGACAGCTAACTATGGCTACACCTTC
TRBV19	TRBJ1-6	NA	NA	CASSIARLTLHF	TGTGCCAGTAGTATTGCGCGTTTAACCCTCCACTTT
TRBV12-3/TRBV12-4	TRBJ1-3	few	TRBD1	CASSLDWTGTSSGNTIYF	TGTGCCAGCAGTTTAGATTGGACAGGGACGAGCTCTGGAAACACCATATATTTT
TRBV12-3/TRBV12-4	TRBJ2-7	many	TRBD2	CASSLEGSGASYEQYF	TGTGCCAGCAGTTTAGAAGGGAGCGGGGCCTCCTACGAGCAGTACTTC
TRBV2	TRBJ2-6	many	TRBD1	CAVGQGYSGANVLTF	TGTGCAGTTGGACAGGGCTACTCTGGGGCCAACGTCCTGACTTTC
TRBV24-1	TRBJ2-6	NA	NA	CATSDSFVAGANVLTF	TGTGCCACCAGTGACTCGTTCGTTGCTGGGGCCAACGTCCTGACTTTC
TRBV2	TRBJ2-1	few	NA	CASSGRVSYNEQFF	TGTGCCAGCAGTGGAAGGGTCTCCTACAATGAGCAGTTCTTC
TRBV11-2	TRBJ2-7	many	NA	CASSLAGEREQYF	TGTGCCAGCAGCTTAGCAGGGGAACGCGAGCAGTACTTC
TRBV7-2	TRBJ2-7	NA	NA	CVSGLGRPTYEQYF	TGTGTCAGCGGCTTAGGTCGCCCTACCTACGAGCAGTACTTC
TRBV6-1	TRBJ1-1	many	NA	CASSDRGATEAFF	TGTGCCAGCAGTGATCGAGGGGCCACTGAAGCTTTCTTT
TRBV30	TRBJ2-5	once	NA	CAWSVVETQYF	TGCGCCTGGAGTGTTGTAGAGACCCAGTACTTC
TRBV6-5	TRBJ2-2	NA	TRBD1	CASSYGTGSGELFF	TGTGCCAGCAGTTATGGGACAGGGTCCGGGGAGCTGTTTTTT
TRBV5-5	TRBJ1-1	NA	NA	CASSLEAAGSEAFF	TGTGCCAGCAGCTTGGAGGCAGCGGGTTCTGAAGCTTTCTTT
TRBV27	TRBJ2-7	NA	TRBD2	CASRSGRLPYEQYF	TGTGCCAGCCGTAGCGGGAGGCTCCCCTACGAGCAGTACTTC
TRBV27	TRBJ1-2	NA	TRBD1	CASSPRQGGSYTF	TGTGCCAGCTCCCCGAGACAGGGTGGGAGCTACACCTTC
TRBV29-1	TRBJ2-7	many	TRBD1	CSACTPGQGAYEQYF	TGCAGCGCATGCACCCCGGGACAGGGAGCCTACGAGCAGTACTTC
TRBV12-3/TRBV12-4	TRBJ1-2	many	NA	CASSPHGQIYGYTF	TGTGCCAGCAGTCCTCATGGACAAATCTATGGCTACACCTTC
TRBV10-3	TRBJ2-2	many	NA	CAISGNTGELFF	TGTGCCATCAGTGGTAACACCGGGGAGCTGTTTTTT
TRBV12-3/TRBV12-4	TRBJ1-1	few	NA	CASSLSGGGTEAFF	TGTGCCAGCAGTTTATCCGGGGGGGGGACTGAAGCTTTCTTT
TRBV6-1	TRBJ1-3	NA	NA	CASSEWAFGSGNTIYF	TGTGCCAGCAGTGAATGGGCGTTCGGCTCTGGAAACACCATATATTTT
TRBV30	TRBJ2-7	NA	TRBD1	CAWSPDRGHVYEQYF	TGTGCCTGGAGTCCCGACAGGGGGCATGTGTACGAGCAGTACTTC
TRBV7-9	TRBJ2-2	NA	NA	CASTWQETGELFF	TGTGCCAGCACCTGGCAGGAAACCGGGGAGCTGTTTTTT
TRBV20-1	TRBJ1-2	many	NA	CSAGDGGRGYTF	TGCAGTGCCGGGGACGGGGGAAGAGGCTACACCTTC
TRBV20-1	TRBJ1-5	few	NA	CSATDNSPSQPQHF	TGCAGTGCTACTGACAATTCACCTAGTCAGCCCCAGCATTTT
TRBV30	TRBJ2-7	many	NA	CAWSTDRGDEQYF	TGTGCCTGGTCCACCGACCGCGGAGACGAGCAGTACTTC
TRBV7-2	TRBJ1-5	few	TRBD1	CASSLGGGQGNQPQHF	TGTGCCAGCAGCTTAGGAGGAGGACAGGGCAATCAGCCCCAGCATTTT
TRBV30	TRBJ1-6	once	TRBD1	CAWSVQGTGSHSPLHF	TGTGCCTGGAGTGTACAAGGGACAGGGAGTCATTCACCCCTCCACTTT
TRBV7-2	TRBJ1-1	many	NA	CASSLGQRTEAFF	TGTGCCAGCAGCTTAGGACAGCGCACTGAAGCTTTCTTT
TRBV6-1	TRBJ1-6	many	NA	CASAKGDNSPLHF	TGTGCCAGCGCCAAGGGAGATAATTCACCCCTCCACTTT
TRBV10-3	TRBJ1-2	NA	TRBD1	CAISQGQGQNYGYTF	TGTGCCATCAGCCAAGGACAGGGGCAGAACTATGGCTACACCTTC
TRBV20-1	TRBJ2-7	few	NA	CSARTGGIYPYEQYF	TGCAGTGCCCGAACTGGGGGAATTTACCCCTACGAGCAGTACTTC
TRBV5-5	TRBJ1-2	NA	TRBD1	CASSSGDRVDYGYTF	TGTGCCAGCAGCTCCGGGGACAGGGTCGACTATGGCTACACCTTC
TRBV30	TRBJ1-2	few	NA	CAWRGQLYGYTF	TGTGCCTGGAGAGGACAGCTTTATGGCTACACCTTC
TRBV12-3/TRBV12-4	TRBJ1-1	NA	TRBD1	CASSSGTGALNTEAFF	TGTGCCAGCAGTTCCGGGACAGGGGCGTTGAACACTGAAGCTTTCTTT
TRBV27	TRBJ1-1	NA	NA	CASSLVPPGAGKNTEAFF	TGTGCCAGCAGTTTAGTCCCCCCAGGGGCCGGGAAGAACACTGAAGCTTTCTTT
TRBV5-5	TRBJ1-4	few	NA	CASSNSRGANEKLFF	TGTGCCAGCAGCAATTCCAGGGGCGCTAATGAAAAACTGTTTTTT
TRBV20-1	TRBJ2-1	NA	TRBD2	CSAQGLAGYNEQFF	TGCAGTGCACAGGGACTAGCGGGGTACAATGAGCAGTTCTTC
TRBV6-1	TRBJ1-1	NA	NA	CASRGGPGDTEAFF	TGTGCCAGCAGGGGTGGACCGGGAGACACTGAAGCTTTCTTT
TRBV20-1	TRBJ2-7	many	NA	CSASLTGTYEQYF	TGCAGTGCTTCCTTGACAGGCACCTACGAGCAGTACTTC
TRBV7-2	TRBJ1-2	NA	TRBD1	CASSLEDARGLYGYTF	TGTGCCAGCAGCTTAGAAGATGCCAGGGGGCTGTATGGCTACACCTTC
TRBV4-2	TRBJ1-1	NA	NA	CASSQGASGAGTEAFF	TGTGCCAGCAGCCAGGGGGCTTCGGGAGCGGGGACTGAAGCTTTCTTT